These 31 T cell receptor beta chains came from one sample sequenced in a study of cytomegalovirus exposure and HLA in healthy donors. This PCR relied on a set of 60 Vbeta primers and 13 Jbeta primers. Only in-frame clones appear in the TCRdb table, and some are missing; sequencing was by immunoSEQ multiplex PCR. The table includes fewer than 200,000 clones, about 9.4% detected once. Sequencing used PBMCs. These receptors all come from a woman aged 25-40 years in good health and CMV-seropositive.

V usage is TRBV5-1 and J usage is TRBJ2-2, with TRBD1 matching over 7 bases. The CDR3 runs to 16 residues. The germline V gene has CDR1 SGHRS and CDR2 YFSETQ. After removal of 7 bases from V and 4 bases from J, the junction contained 13 bases not matched to a gene. This CDR3 reads CASRYSGTEGTGELFF. The CDR3 DNA sequence: TGCGCCAGCCGCTACTCTGGGACAGAAGGCACCGGGGAGCTGTTTTTT.

There are a few counts of this clone. The chain links TRBV29-1 to TRBJ1-1, with 7 bases identical to TRBD1. Germline V CDR1 and CDR2: SQVTM, ANQGSEA. V lost 3 bases to trimming and J lost 11 bases; unmatched junction nucleotides: 9. This CDR3 region has 12 residues. The CDR3 DNA sequence: TGCAGCGTTGATACACAGGGGCGAGGGGCTTTCTTT. Protein: CSVDTQGRGAFF.

This clone was seen more than once but under ten times. V gene TRBV25-1 combines with J gene TRBJ2-7; 8 nucleotides match TRBD1. Trimming removed 2 bases from V and 4 bases from J; junction bases left unmatched: 4. CDR3 size: 14 residues. Germline V gene lookup returns CDR1 MGHDK and CDR2 SYGVNS. CDR3 amino acids: CASSEPGGAYEQYV. In DNA form, the CDR3 reads TGTGCCAGCAGTGAACCAGGGGGCGCTTACGAGCAGTACGTC.

Only a few counts were recorded for this clone. In nucleotides, the CDR3 is TGCAGCGTTGTGGATCCGACAGGGCCCAATGAAAAACTGTTTTTT. It yields the protein CSVVDPTGPNEKLFF. This chain joins TRBV29-1 and TRBJ1-4; 7 bases line up with TRBD1. Trimming removed 4 bases from V and 5 bases from J; junction bases left unmatched: 10. The CDR3 extends over 15 amino acids. The V gene's germline CDR1 is SQVTM and CDR2 ANQGSEA.

This clone was detected only a few times. V usage is TRBV11-2 and J usage is TRBJ2-7; 9 bases fit TRBD1. CDR1 is SGHAT, CDR2 FQNNGV, per germline. J gave up 3 bases and V 4 bases, and 10 bases lay outside the gene matches. CDR3 length equals 16 residues. The CDR3 DNA follows: TGTGCCAGCAGCTGGGGACAGGGCGCATTCGTCTACGAGCAGTACTTC. Its protein is CASSWGQGAFVYEQYF.

This clone was detected a few times. This chain connects TRBV10-1 to TRBJ2-5, with 7 bases aligning to TRBD2. The V gene end was trimmed by 4 bases and the J gene end by 5 bases; junction bases not matched to a gene: 7. Germline CDR1 is WNHNN and CDR2 is SYGVQD (reference sequence). The CDR3 is 14 residues long. This CDR3 is CASSAASGWETQYF. In DNA form, the CDR3 reads TGCGCCAGCAGTGCGGCTAGCGGATGGGAGACCCAGTACTTC.

The chain combines TRBV29-1 with TRBJ2-5; 7 bases match TRBD1. The CDR3 length is 13 residues. The trim removed 3 bases at V and 4 bases at J, leaving 5 bases unmatched. Germline CDR1 is SQVTM and CDR2 is ANQGSEA. The CDR3 DNA is TGCAGCGTTGATTGGGACAGCGGAGAGACCCAGTACTTC. This gives the protein CSVDWDSGETQYF.

This sequence joins TRBV10-3 and TRBJ1-6; 10 bases line up with TRBD1. V lost 6 bases to trimming and J lost 7 bases; unmatched junction nucleotides: 3. CDR3 size: 14 residues. The germline CDR1 and CDR2 sequences are ENHRY and SYGVKD. The CDR3 nucleotides read TGTGCCATCAGGCCGGGACAGGGGAATTCACCCCTCCACTTT. Translation: CAIRPGQGNSPLHF.

The table lists this clone with a few counts. V usage is TRBV25-1 and J usage is TRBJ1-3; TRBD1 might be the D (5 bases). Germline CDR1 and CDR2: MGHDK and SYGVNS. This CDR3 is 15 amino acids long. V was clipped by 4 bases and J by 0 bases, with 10 bases between them. CDR3 bases: TGTGCCAGCAGTGTGGCCGGGGGCTCTGGAAACACCATATATTTT. Translation: CASSVAGGSGNTIYF.

The chain carries TRBV4-1 and TRBJ1-3; no firm D call. The CDR3 runs to 16 residues. In germline, CDR1 is MGHRA, CDR2 YSYEKL. The V end lost 9 bases, the J end lost 2 bases, and 20 bases lay between the germline ends. In DNA form, the CDR3 reads TGCGCCAGTAGTGTGGGCCCCCAAAGGACTGGAAACACCATATATTTT. Amino acids: CASSVGPQRTGNTIYF.

This clone was seen only a few times. This chain connects TRBV19 to TRBJ1-1; D uncertain. The germline V and J ends were trimmed by 1 base and 2 bases, with 11 bases remaining between them. The germline V gene encodes CDR1 LNHDA and CDR2 SQIVND (reference sequence). CDR3 length: 15 amino acids. In nucleotides, the CDR3 is TGTGCCAGTAGTATAGGCAGGCCAAGTAACACTGAAGCTTTCTTT. This encodes CASSIGRPSNTEAFF.

CDR3 amino acids: CASSLTTGGTDTQYF. The DNA of the CDR3 is TGTGCCAGCAGCTTGACGACAGGGGGCACAGATACGCAGTATTTT. The J gene is TRBJ2-3, the V gene TRBV7-3; 8 positions match TRBD1. The germline V gene encodes CDR1 SGHTA and CDR2 FQGTGA. J lost 1 base, V lost 3 bases, and 3 bases had no gene match. The CDR3 length is 15 residues.

This clone was seen a few times. In nucleotides, the CDR3 is TGCGCCAGCCGCGTTGAAGCGGGAGCCGGAACCTACGAGCAGTACTTC. It specifies CASRVEAGAGTYEQYF. The V gene is TRBV5-1, the J gene TRBJ2-7; TRBD2 agrees at 8 bases. Losses at the gene ends were 7 bases for V and 2 bases for J; bases not matched to a gene: 14. The CDR3 runs to 16 residues. CDR1 is SGHRS, CDR2 YFSETQ, per germline. Filled out from reference TRBV5-1 and TRBJ2-7, the complete variable domain reads KAGVTQTPRYLIKTRGQQVTLSCSPISGHRSVSWYQQTPGQGLQFLFEYFSETQRNKGNFPGRFSGRQFSNSRSEMNVSTLELGDSALYLCASRVEAGAGTYEQYFGPGTRLTVT.

The CDR3 protein is CASSLGVALAGQPQHF. The CDR3 DNA follows: TGTGCCAGCAGCTTAGGGGTCGCCCTCGCCGGGCAGCCCCAGCATTTT. The chain combines TRBV7-2 with TRBJ1-5, with D hard to call. Looked up from germline, CDR1 is SGHTA and CDR2 is FQGNSA. This CDR3 is 16 amino acids long. Trimming stripped 1 base from V and 7 bases from J, with 17 bases between.

The rearrangement joins TRBV9 to TRBJ2-7; 11 bases fit TRBD2. After removal of 3 bases from V and 5 bases from J, the junction contained 13 bases not matched to a gene. The CDR3 length is 17 residues. The germline CDR1 and CDR2 sequences are SGDLS and YYNGEE. The CDR3 DNA reads as TGTGCCAGCAGCGCGGGACTAGCGGACCGATGGCCGGACGAGCAGTACTTC. This translates into CASSAGLADRWPDEQYF.

This clone was counted between two and nine times. The J gene is TRBJ2-3, the V gene TRBV6-1; a weak D match, TRBD2 (6 bases). Germline assignment: CDR1 MNHNS and CDR2 SASEGT. CDR3 length: 14 residues. Between the trimmed V and J ends, which lost 8 bases and 3 bases, there was a span of 15 bases. CDR3 sequence: CASEERGRTDTQYF. For the CDR3, the DNA is TGTGCCAGCGAGGAACGGGGGAGGACAGATACGCAGTATTTT.

The V call is TRBV2, the J call TRBJ2-1; TRBD2 aligns across 7 bases. V lost 4 bases to trimming and J lost 6 bases; unmatched junction nucleotides: 6. CDR1 is SNHLY and CDR2 is FYNNEI in the germline V gene. This CDR3 contains 14 residues. CDR3 nucleotides: TGTGCCAGCAGTGCGGAGCGGGGAGGCAATGAGCAGTTCTTC. Residues: CASSAERGGNEQFF.

This clone was seen only a few times. This chain connects TRBV2 to TRBJ1-1; D is ambiguous. This CDR3 has 12 amino acids. V lost 6 bases and J lost 0, with 5 bases in between. Germline-derived CDR1 and CDR2 are SNHLY and FYNNEI. The CDR3 sequence: CASRTLNTEAFF. CDR3 bases: TGTGCCAGCAGGACACTGAACACTGAAGCTTTCTTT. Variable domain in full (rest from reference TRBV2 and TRBJ1-1): EPEVTQTPSHQVTQMGQEVILRCVPISNHLYFYWYRQILGQKVEFLVSFYNNEISEKSEIFDDQFSVERPDGSNFTLKIRSTKLEDSAMYFCASRTLNTEAFFGQGTRLTVV.

The CDR3 coding sequence is TGTGCCAGCAGTGAAGCGCTTATGTTCGGCGGGGAGCTGTTTTTT. Protein product: CASSEALMFGGELFF. V usage is TRBV2 and J usage is TRBJ2-2; no clear D gene. There are 15 residues in the CDR3. Germline V lookup: CDR1 SNHLY, CDR2 FYNNEI. The ends were cut back, 0 bases at V and 7 bases at J, with 12 bases in the middle.

This clone came up a few times. The V and J genes are TRBV29-1 and TRBJ2-1; 7 nucleotides match TRBD1. Per germline, CDR1 SQVTM and CDR2 ANQGSEA. The CDR3 loop spans 14 amino acids. The V segment lost 3 bases and the J segment 1 base; nucleotides outside the gene matches: 3. The CDR3 DNA follows: TGCAGCGTTGACAGGGGGAATTCCTACAATGAGCAGTTCTTC. Amino acid sequence: CSVDRGNSYNEQFF.

This chain connects TRBV10-1 to TRBJ2-1; 7 bases line up with TRBD2. With V trimmed by 4 bases and J by 2 bases, 11 bases remained unmatched. This CDR3 contains 17 residues. CDR1 and CDR2 from the germline V gene are WNHNN and SYGVQD (reference sequence). DNA of the CDR3: TGCGCCAGCAGTGGCGAGGGCGGCGGGACTACCTACAATGAGCAGTTCTTC. Its protein is CASSGEGGGTTYNEQFF.

V and J are TRBV19 and TRBJ1-1; TRBD1 might be the D (6 bases). The V end was cut by 5 bases, the J end by 2 bases, with 9 bases between. The germline gives CDR1 LNHDA, CDR2 SQIVND (reference sequence). This CDR3 spans 13 amino acids. The CDR3 coding sequence is TGTGCCAGTAGTGGGGGCCTCAACACTGAAGCTTTCTTT. Its translation is CASSGGLNTEAFF.

The rearrangement uses TRBV6-6 and TRBJ1-1, with TRBD1 matching 9 bases. Looked up from germline, CDR1 is MNHNY and CDR2 is SVGAGI (reference sequence). CDR3 length: 16 residues. V lost 7 bases and J lost 6; bases outside the gene matches: 15. The CDR3 region has the DNA TGTGCCAGCAACCTGGCCGGGACAGGGTTGGACCCTGAAGCTTTCTTT. Translation: CASNLAGTGLDPEAFF.

This clone was detected only a few times. The rearrangement links TRBV2 to TRBJ1-1; D may be TRBD1 (5 bases). CDR1 is SNHLY, CDR2 FYNNEI, per germline. V was shortened by 5 bases and J by 0 bases, with 16 bases between the two germline ends. CDR3 length equals 16 residues. The CDR3: CASSQIFTGLNTEAFF. CDR3 nucleotides: TGTGCCAGCAGTCAAATATTTACAGGCCTGAACACTGAAGCTTTCTTT.

This clone was recorded a few times. The chain employs TRBV10-1 and TRBJ2-1; 15 bases match TRBD2. This CDR3 has 17 amino acids. Germline CDR1 reads WNHNN; CDR2 reads SYGVQD (reference sequence). Losses at the gene ends were 3 bases for V and 7 bases for J; bases not matched to a gene: 7. The DNA for the CDR3 is TGCGCCAGCAGTGATTTTTCCGGGACTAGCGGGGGGAATGAGCAGTTCTTC. It specifies CASSDFSGTSGGNEQFF.

This chain uses TRBV20-1 with TRBJ1-2; perhaps TRBD1 as D (6 bases). The ends were cut back, 6 bases at V and 5 bases at J, with 10 bases in the middle. CDR3 length: 11 residues. Germline V gene sequence: CDR1 DFQATT, CDR2 SNEGSKA (reference sequence). DNA for the CDR3: TGCAGTGCAAATCAGGGGTATGGCTACACCTTC. It yields the protein CSANQGYGYTF.

The rearrangement links TRBV7-9 to TRBJ2-2; 7 positions agree with TRBD1. The CDR3 is made up of 19 amino acids. Germline CDR1 reads SEHNR; CDR2 reads FQNEAQ (reference sequence). V lost 5 bases to trimming and J lost 0 bases; unmatched junction nucleotides: 15. In DNA, the CDR3 is TGTGCCAGCAGCGGCCGGGACAGTCCCGTCAAAACGAACACCGGGGAGCTGTTTTTT. Its protein product is CASSGRDSPVKTNTGELFF.

This clone has just a few counts. The V gene is TRBV6-1, the J gene TRBJ2-1; D is undetermined. Trimming took 7 bases from V and 0 from J, leaving 7 bases between them. The germline V gene has CDR1 MNHNS and CDR2 SASEGT. This CDR3 has 13 amino acids. The CDR3 loop is CASNTPSYNEQFF. CDR3 in DNA: TGTGCCAGCAACACACCCTCCTACAATGAGCAGTTCTTC.

This sequence joins TRBV7-9 and TRBJ2-1, with D tentatively TRBD2 (5 bases). Trimming removed 6 bases at V and 6 bases at J, with 9 bases between. Germline V gives CDR1 SEHNR, CDR2 FQNEAQ (reference sequence). This CDR3 has 12 amino acids. The CDR3 spells CASREAPNEQFF. CDR3 nucleotide sequence: TGTGCCAGCAGGGAGGCTCCCAATGAGCAGTTCTTC.

This rearrangement joins TRBV5-4 to TRBJ2-1, with TRBD2 matching 7 bases. V was pared by 4 bases and J by 5 bases, with 12 bases of the junction left unmatched. This CDR3 has 16 residues. The germline V gene encodes CDR1 SGHNT and CDR2 YYREEE (reference sequence). CDR3 region: CASSPGGNRRDNEQFF. CDR3 DNA sequence: TGTGCCAGCAGCCCGGGAGGTAACCGGCGGGACAATGAGCAGTTCTTC.

The genes are TRBV19 and TRBJ1-2; no clear D gene. This CDR3 has 13 amino acids. CDR1 and CDR2 (germline): LNHDA, SQIVND (reference sequence). V lost 6 bases and J lost 4, with 12 bases in between. The CDR3 nucleotides are TGTGCCAGTAGCTCCTTATCGGGCTATGGCTACACCTTC. Translation gives CASSSLSGYGYTF.